This T cell receptor (beta chain) was recorded in a study of technical replicates of blood from a handful of donors. On this clone itself: A junction boundary mismatches the germline segment, possibly from a read error.

CDR3 size: 15 residues. Germline V gene data show CDR1 as SGHNT and CDR2 as YENEEA. Profiled with immunoSEQ multiplex PCR; TCRdb holds only in-frame clones, not every one. The data hold about 88,000 clones, with less than 95% observed a single time. V usage is TRBV11-3 and J usage is TRBJ1-2, with 8 bases identical to TRBD1. Sample: T cells isolated from PBMCs. This TCR derives from a human donor in good health. In nucleotides, the CDR3 is TGTGCCAGCAGCTTAGGAGGGGGACAGGCCTATGTCTACACCTTC. Protein sequence: CASSLGGGQAYVYTF.